These 11 T cell receptor beta chains originate from one sample sequenced in a study of blood T cell repertoires in COVID-19. Some clones are missing from TCRdb's copy, which holds only in-frame ones; the method was immunoSEQ multiplex PCR. The repertoire holds 200,000 to 250,000 clones, with roughly 88% as singletons. The sample comprised PBMCs or T cells enriched from blood (not recorded which). The receptors derive from a woman in her forties or fifties with acute COVID-19.

The chain has TRBV23-1 and TRBJ2-7, with TRBD1 as a possible D gene (6 bases). TRBV23-1 is assigned to the ORF class and has an uncertain function. Trimming stripped 4 bases from V and 4 bases from J, with 14 bases between. The CDR3 is 14 residues long. The CDR3 region is CASSLAGVQYEQYF. The CDR3 coding sequence is TGCGCCAGCAGTCTGGCAGGGGTTCAATACGAGCAGTACTTC.

This chain joins TRBV11-1 and TRBJ2-1, with D unresolved. CDR3 length: 15 amino acids. V was cut by 5 bases and J by 6 bases, with 17 bases left in between. The germline CDR1 and CDR2 sequences are SGHAT and FQDESV (reference sequence). The CDR3 DNA follows: TGTGCCAGCAGCCCTCCGACCGGGTTATTCAATGAGCAGTTCTTC. Its translation is CASSPPTGLFNEQFF.

This chain uses TRBV28 with TRBJ2-1; TRBD2 agrees at 7 bases. CDR3 length equals 14 residues. The germline V gene encodes CDR1 MDHEN and CDR2 SYDVKM. V was clipped by 8 bases and J by 3 bases; unmatched bases: 7. The CDR3 region is CASCILAGYNEQFF. CDR3 sequence (DNA): TGTGCCAGCTGCATTTTAGCGGGCTACAATGAGCAGTTCTTC.

The V gene is TRBV24-1, the J gene TRBJ2-1, with a tentative D call TRBD1 (7 bases). V lost 5 bases, J lost 0 bases, and 16 bases lay in between. Germline CDR1 KGHDR, CDR2 SFDVKD. This CDR3 has 17 residues. CDR3 protein: CATSGVLRDSSYNEQFF. The CDR3 coding sequence is TGTGCCACCAGTGGGGTCCTGCGGGACAGCTCCTACAATGAGCAGTTCTTC.

V is TRBV7-2 and J is TRBJ1-6; TRBD1 matches at 9 bases. The ends lost 2 bases at V and 7 bases at J; junction bases unmatched: 3. There are 15 residues in the CDR3. Germline loops: CDR1 SGHTA, CDR2 FQGNSA. The CDR3 DNA reads TGTGCCAGCAGCTTAAAAGGACAGGGGAATTCACCCCTCCACTTT. Translated, it gives CASSLKGQGNSPLHF.

This chain links TRBV20-1 with TRBJ2-5; D is perhaps TRBD2 (6 bases). The V and J ends lost 3 bases and 2 bases respectively, with 16 bases between them. Germline V CDR1 and CDR2: DFQATT, SNEGSKA (reference sequence). CDR3 length: 15 residues. The CDR3 sequence: CSASGAGSKQETQYF. CDR3 DNA sequence: TGCAGTGCTAGTGGGGCCGGGAGTAAACAAGAGACCCAGTACTTC.

For this clone: This CDR3 is also generated by other DNA sequences in the sample. The V call is TRBV7-9, the J call TRBJ2-7, with TRBD2 matching 12 bases. V gave up 3 bases and J gave up 2 bases; unmatched junction bases: 2. Germline V gene data show CDR1 as SEHNR and CDR2 as FQNEAQ (reference sequence). The length of the CDR3 is 15 residues. The CDR3 region has the DNA TGTGCCAGCAGCTTGACTAGCGGGAGAGCCTACGAGCAGTACTTC. Translation: CASSLTSGRAYEQYF.

The V gene is TRBV7-8, the J gene TRBJ2-3, with a tentative D call TRBD2 (6 bases). CDR3 length: 16 residues. CDR1 is SGHVS and CDR2 is FQNEAQ in the germline V gene. V lost 1 base and J lost 0, with 11 bases in between. Here the CDR3 DNA reads TGTGCCAGCAGCTTAGTCGGCGGGACTAGCACAGATACGCAGTATTTT. Translation: CASSLVGGTSTDTQYF. Filled out from reference TRBV7-8 and TRBJ2-3, the complete variable domain reads GAGVSQSPRYKVAKRGQDVALRCDPISGHVSLFWYQQALGQGPEFLTYFQNEAQLDKSGLPSDRFFAERPEGSVSTLKIQRTQQEDSAVYLCASSLVGGTSTDTQYFGPGTRLTVL.

V usage is TRBV5-4 and J usage is TRBJ2-1, with 9 bases fitting TRBD2. Germline lookup yields CDR1 SGHNT and CDR2 YYREEE (reference sequence). The J segment lost 12 bases and the V segment lost 3 bases, leaving 16 bases of the junction unmatched. The CDR3 runs 16 residues. The DNA for the CDR3 is TGTGCCAGCAGCTCGGGGTGGCGGGAGGGCCCCTCCGGGCAGTTCTTC. Its translation is CASSSGWREGPSGQFF.

This chain links TRBV19 with TRBJ1-2; the D gene is possibly TRBD1 (6 bases). Trimming stripped 3 bases from V and 1 base from J, with 12 bases between. CDR3 length equals 15 residues. Germline CDR1 is LNHDA and CDR2 is SQIVND (reference sequence). In DNA form, the CDR3 reads TGTGCCAGTAGTATCCAGAAGGGGGTTAACTATGGCTACACCTTC. This sequence encodes CASSIQKGVNYGYTF.

The V and J genes are TRBV9 and TRBJ1-5; TRBD1 is a possible D gene (5 bases). Trimming cost V 4 bases and J 6 bases, with 14 bases left between them. In germline, CDR1 is SGDLS, CDR2 YYNGEE. This CDR3 is 14 amino acids long. CDR3 DNA: TGTGCCAGCAGCCCAGGTCAGGGCGGTCAGCCCCAGCATTTT. This gives the protein CASSPGQGGQPQHF.